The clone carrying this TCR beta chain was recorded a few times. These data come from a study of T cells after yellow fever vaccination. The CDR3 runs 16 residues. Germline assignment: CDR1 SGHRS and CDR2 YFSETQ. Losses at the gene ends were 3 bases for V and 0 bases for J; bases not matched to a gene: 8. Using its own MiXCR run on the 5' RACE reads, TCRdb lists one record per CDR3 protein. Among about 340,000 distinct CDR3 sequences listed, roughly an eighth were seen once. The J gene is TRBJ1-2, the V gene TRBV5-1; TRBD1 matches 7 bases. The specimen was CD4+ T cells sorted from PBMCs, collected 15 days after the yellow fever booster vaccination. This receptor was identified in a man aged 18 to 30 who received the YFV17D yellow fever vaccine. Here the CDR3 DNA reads TGCGCCAGCAGCTCGGACAGGATCTTTCCTAACTATGGCTACACCTTC. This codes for CASSSDRIFPNYGYTF.